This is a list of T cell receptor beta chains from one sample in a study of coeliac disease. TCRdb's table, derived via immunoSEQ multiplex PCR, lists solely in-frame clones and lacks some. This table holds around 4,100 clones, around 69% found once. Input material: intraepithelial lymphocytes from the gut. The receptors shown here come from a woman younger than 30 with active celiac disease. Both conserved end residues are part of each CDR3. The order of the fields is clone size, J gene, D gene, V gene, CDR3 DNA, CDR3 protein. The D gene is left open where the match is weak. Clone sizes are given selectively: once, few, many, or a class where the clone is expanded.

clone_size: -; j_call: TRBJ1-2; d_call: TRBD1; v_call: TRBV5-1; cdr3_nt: TGCGCCAGCAGCTCTGGGACAGGGTACTATGGCTACACCTTC; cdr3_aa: CASSSGTGYYGYTF
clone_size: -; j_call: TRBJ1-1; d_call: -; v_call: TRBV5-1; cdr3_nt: TGCGCCAGCAGCTTGGATAGGGGAAGTACTGAAGCTTTCTTT; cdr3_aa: CASSLDRGSTEAFF
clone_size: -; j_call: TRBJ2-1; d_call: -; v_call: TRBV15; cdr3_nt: TGTGCCACCACAAGGGGGGGGGAGGGACAAGGGGAGCAGTTCTTC; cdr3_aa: CATTRGGEGQGEQFF
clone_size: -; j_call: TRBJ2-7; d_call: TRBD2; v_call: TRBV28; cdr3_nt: TGTGCCAGCAGTTTGCTAGCGGGGGGCCTCTACGAGCAGTACTTC; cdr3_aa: CASSLLAGGLYEQYF
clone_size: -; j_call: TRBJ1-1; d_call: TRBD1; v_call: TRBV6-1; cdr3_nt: TGTGCCAGCAGACTCAGGGGGCAGAACACTGAAGCTTTCTTT; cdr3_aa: CASRLRGQNTEAFF
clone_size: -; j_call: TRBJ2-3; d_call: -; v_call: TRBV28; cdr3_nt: TGTGCCAGCGGGGAGCAGGGGTTAGACGATACGCAGTATTTT; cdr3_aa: CASGEQGLDDTQYF
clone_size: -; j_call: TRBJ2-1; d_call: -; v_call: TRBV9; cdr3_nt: TGTGCCAGCAGCGTAGCCCTCAATGAGCAGTTCTTC; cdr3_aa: CASSVALNEQFF
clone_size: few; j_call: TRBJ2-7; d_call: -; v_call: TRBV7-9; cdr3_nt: TGTGCCAGCAGCAGTAGGGACACCCAGATCTACGAGCAGTACTTC; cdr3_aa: CASSSRDTQIYEQYF
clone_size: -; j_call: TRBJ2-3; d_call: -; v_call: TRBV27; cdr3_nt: TGTGCCAGCAGTACAGGGACCTGGGATACGCAGTATTTT; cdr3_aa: CASSTGTWDTQYF
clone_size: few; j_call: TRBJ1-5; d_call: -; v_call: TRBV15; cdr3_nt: TGTGCCACGCGAGGGAGGGGGAATAGCAATCAGCCCCAGCATTTT; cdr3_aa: CATRGRGNSNQPQHF
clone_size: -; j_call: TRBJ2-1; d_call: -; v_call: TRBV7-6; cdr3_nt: TGTGCCAGCAGCTTAGCCTACCCCGGGGACAATGAGCAGTTCTTC; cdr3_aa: CASSLAYPGDNEQFF
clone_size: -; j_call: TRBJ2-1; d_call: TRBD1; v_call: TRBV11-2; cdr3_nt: TGTGCCAGCAGCCCAAGCTTGGGACAGGGTTACAATGAGCAGTTCTTC; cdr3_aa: CASSPSLGQGYNEQFF
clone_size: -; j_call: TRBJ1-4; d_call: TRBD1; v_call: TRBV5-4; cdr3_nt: TGTGCCAGCAGCTTGGGGACAGGCACTAATGAAAAACTGTTTTTT; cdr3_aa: CASSLGTGTNEKLFF
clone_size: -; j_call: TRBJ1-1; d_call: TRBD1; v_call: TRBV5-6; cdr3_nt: TGTGCCAGCAGCTTCCTGGACAGGTTGACCACTGAAGCTTTCTTT; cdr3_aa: CASSFLDRLTTEAFF
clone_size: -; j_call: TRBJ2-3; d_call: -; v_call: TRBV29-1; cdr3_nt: TGCAGCGTTGTGGCCGTTTCTAGCACAGATACGCAGTATTTT; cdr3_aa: CSVVAVSSTDTQYF
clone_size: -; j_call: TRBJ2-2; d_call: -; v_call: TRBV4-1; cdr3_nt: TGCGCCAGCAGCTATAGGCCTAGCGCCGGGGAGCTGTTTTTT; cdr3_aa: CASSYRPSAGELFF
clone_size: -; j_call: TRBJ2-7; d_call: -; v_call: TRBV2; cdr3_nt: TGTGCCTGGAGCGACAGCTCCTACGAGCAGTACTTC; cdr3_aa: CAWSDSSYEQYF
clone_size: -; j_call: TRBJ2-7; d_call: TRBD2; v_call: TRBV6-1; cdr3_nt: TGTGCCAGCTCCCTCGGGGGGGGACAATACGAGCAGTACTTC; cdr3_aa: CASSLGGGQYEQYF
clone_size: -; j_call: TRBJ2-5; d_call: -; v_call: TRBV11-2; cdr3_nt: TGTGCCAGCAGCTTCTACAGGTACCAAGAGACCCAGTACTTC; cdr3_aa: CASSFYRYQETQYF
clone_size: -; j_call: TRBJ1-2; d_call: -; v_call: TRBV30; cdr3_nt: TGTGCCTGGAGTTTTGGAGGGATACATGGCTACACCTTC; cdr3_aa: CAWSFGGIHGYTF